The 13 T cell receptor beta chains below come from one sample, sequenced in a study of blood T cell repertoires in COVID-19. Sequencing used immunoSEQ multiplex PCR; TCRdb keeps in-frame clones, though not all of them. This table holds about 200,000 clones, 90% to 95% found once. Sequencing was performed on peripheral blood. Receptors were obtained from a man aged 25 to 40 with acute or convalescent COVID-19.

The chain carries TRBV27 and TRBJ2-1; 12 positions match TRBD2. Germline CDR1 reads MNHEY; CDR2 reads SMNVEV (reference sequence). With V trimmed by 4 bases and J by 10 bases, 8 bases remained unmatched. The CDR3 is made up of 15 amino acids. The CDR3 DNA follows: TGTGCCAGCAGTTCTTCTAGCGGGGGGGTCCGGGAGCAGTTCTTC. It translates to CASSSSSGGVREQFF.

The chain uses TRBV7-8 and TRBJ1-3; possibly TRBD1 for D (5 bases). From germline, CDR1 is SGHVS and CDR2 FQNEAQ. This CDR3 has 15 residues. With 0 bases removed from V and 8 bases from J, the gap between germline ends came to 14 bases. The chain's CDR3 is CASSLAGGSGDTIYF. CDR3 bases: TGTGCCAGCAGCTTAGCTGGCGGTTCGGGGGACACCATATATTTT.

CDR3 amino acids: CASQTNEKLFF. In DNA, the CDR3 is TGTGCCAGCCAAACTAATGAAAAACTGTTTTTT. The chain recombines TRBV6-5 with TRBJ1-4, with D unclear. This CDR3 is built from 11 residues. The V and J ends lost 8 bases and 1 base respectively, with 2 bases between them. Germline assignment: CDR1 MNHEY and CDR2 SVGAGI.

The genes are TRBV7-8 and TRBJ1-4; 7 bases agree with TRBD1. The CDR3 extends over 14 amino acids. Germline assignment: CDR1 SGHVS and CDR2 FQNEAQ. The V and J ends lost 5 bases and 6 bases, in that order; junction bases with no gene match: 6. CDR3 in amino acids: CASSLTGKDEKLFF. The CDR3 nucleotides are TGTGCCAGCAGCCTGACAGGGAAAGATGAAAAACTGTTTTTT.

This clone showed up just once. The chain joins TRBV4-2 to TRBJ2-1; TRBD2 might be the D (7 bases). The CDR3 covers 18 residues. The germline V gene has CDR1 LGHNA and CDR2 YNFKEQ. Trimming removed 1 base at V and 4 bases at J, with 20 bases between. The CDR3 loop is CASSQATKGGAWYNEQFF. The CDR3, as DNA: TGTGCCAGCAGCCAAGCGACAAAAGGGGGGGCCTGGTACAATGAGCAGTTCTTC.

The rearrangement links TRBV10-3 to TRBJ2-2; D gene unclear. The ends were cut back, 3 bases at V and 9 bases at J, with 5 bases in the middle. This CDR3 has 11 amino acids. Per the germline V gene, CDR1 is ENHRY and CDR2 is SYGVKD. The CDR3 protein is CAISDRRELFF. The CDR3 DNA sequence: TGTGCCATCAGTGATCGTCGGGAGCTGTTTTTT.

The V gene is TRBV12-5, the J gene TRBJ2-1; 11 bases are shared with TRBD2. The CDR3 has 16 residues. V lost 6 bases, J lost 5 bases, and 9 bases stayed unmatched. From germline, CDR1 is LGHNT and CDR2 FRNRAP. The CDR3 sequence: CASGTILAGVDNEQFF. The CDR3 nucleotides read TGTGCTAGTGGGACCATACTAGCGGGAGTCGACAATGAGCAGTTCTTC. Full variable domain (remainder filled in from reference TRBV12-5 and TRBJ2-1): DARVTQTPRHKVTEMGQEVTMRCQPILGHNTVFWYRQTMMQGLELLAYFRNRAPLDDSGMPKDRFSAEMPDATLATLKIQPSEPRDSAVYFCASGTILAGVDNEQFFGPGTRLTVL.

The chain links TRBV23-1 to TRBJ1-1; tentatively, D is TRBD1 (5 bases). TRBV23-1 is designated an ORF whose function remains uncertain. There are 11 residues in the CDR3. The CDR3 DNA is TGCGCGCGGGGGGAGGGCACTGAAGCTTTCTTT. Its translation: CARGEGTEAFF.

The J gene is TRBJ2-2, the V gene TRBV6-5; 8 bases are shared with TRBD2. This CDR3 spans 15 amino acids. Germline V CDR1 and CDR2: MNHEY, SVGAGI. Trimming cost V 2 bases and J 5 bases; bases outside gene matches: 4. The CDR3 DNA reads as TGTGCCAGCAGTTACGGGATAGCGGGAACCGGGGAGCTGTTTTTT. It translates to CASSYGIAGTGELFF.

The CDR3 nucleotides read TGTGCCAGCAGCTTTAGAGGGATTGACACTGAAGCTTTCTTT. Translating it yields CASSFRGIDTEAFF. The chain employs TRBV11-3 and TRBJ1-1; D remains unclear. This CDR3 contains 14 residues. Trimming left V 3 bases short and J 3 bases short, with 11 bases between. Germline assignment: CDR1 SGHNT and CDR2 YENEEA. The full variable domain, rest sourced from reference TRBV11-3 and TRBJ1-1, is EAGVVQSPRYKIIEKKQPVAFWCNPISGHNTLYWYLQNLGQGPELLIRYENEEAVDDSQLPKDRFSAERLKGVDSTLKIQPAELGDSAVYLCASSFRGIDTEAFFGQGTRLTVV.

The chain recombines TRBV6-5 with TRBJ2-7; the D gene is possibly TRBD2 (6 bases). The length of the CDR3 is 14 residues. Deletions cut 7 bases from V and 0 bases from J, with 13 bases between. CDR1 is MNHEY, CDR2 SVGAGI, per germline. In DNA, the CDR3 is TGTGCCAGCAAAAGGCGGGATGCCTCCTACGAGCAGTACTTC. It encodes CASKRRDASYEQYF.

The chain has TRBV2 and TRBJ1-5, with TRBD1 as a possible D gene (6 bases). The germline gives CDR1 SNHLY, CDR2 FYNNEI. CDR3 length equals 12 residues. V was clipped by 6 bases and J by 4 bases, with 7 bases between them. The CDR3 reads CASSGQNQPQHF. DNA for the CDR3: TGTGCCAGCAGCGGACAGAATCAGCCCCAGCATTTT.

This chain joins TRBV28 and TRBJ1-1; TRBD1 agrees at 9 bases. With 8 bases clipped from V and 11 bases from J, the junction kept 15 bases outside the gene matches. The CDR3 length is 14 residues. Germline V gene data show CDR1 as MDHEN and CDR2 as SYDVKM. As DNA, the CDR3 is TGTGCCAGCTTAGTCCCGGGACAGGGCATAGGTGCTTTCTTT. Its protein is CASLVPGQGIGAFF.